The entry that follows covers one T cell receptor (beta chain) sequence. Amplification of TCR beta CDR3 regions was performed using RNA transcripts as template. Carried out on the TCR CDR3, a first-round RT-PCR used the HTBI primer set. MiXCR was run by TCRdb on the multiplex PCR reads, yielding one entry per CDR3 protein. In the table there are about 420,000 distinct CDR3 sequences, 15% to 18% of which are singletons. The length of the CDR3 is 14 residues. CDR1 KGHDR and CDR2 SFDVKD come from the germline V gene. The V and J ends lost 6 bases and 1 base respectively, with 11 bases between them. This sample was included in a study of T cells in Graves' hyperthyroidism and ophthalmopathy.

This rearrangement joins TRBV24-1 to TRBJ2-5, with D possibly TRBD1 on 5 matching bases. The TCR was taken from a woman younger than 30 with Graves' hyperthyroidism. Sequenced sample: blood. The CDR3 reads CATSRDSVQETQYF. For the CDR3, the DNA is TGTGCCACCAGTCGTGACAGTGTCCAAGAGACCCAGTACTTC.